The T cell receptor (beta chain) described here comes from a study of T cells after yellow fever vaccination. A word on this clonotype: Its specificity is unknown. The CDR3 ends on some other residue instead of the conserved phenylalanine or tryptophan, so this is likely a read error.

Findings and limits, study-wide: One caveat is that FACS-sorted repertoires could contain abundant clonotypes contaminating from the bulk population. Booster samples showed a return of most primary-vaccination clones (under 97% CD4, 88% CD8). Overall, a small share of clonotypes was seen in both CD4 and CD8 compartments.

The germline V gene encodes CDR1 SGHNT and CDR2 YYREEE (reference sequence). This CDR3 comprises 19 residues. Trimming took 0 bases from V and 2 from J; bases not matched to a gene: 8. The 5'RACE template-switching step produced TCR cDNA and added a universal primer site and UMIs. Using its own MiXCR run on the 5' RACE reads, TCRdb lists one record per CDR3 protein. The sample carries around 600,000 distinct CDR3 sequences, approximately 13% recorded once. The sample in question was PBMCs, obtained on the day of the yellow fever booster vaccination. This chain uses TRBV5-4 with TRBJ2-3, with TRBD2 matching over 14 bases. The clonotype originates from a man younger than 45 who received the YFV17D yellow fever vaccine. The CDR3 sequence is CASSLVVGTSGSLTDTQYI. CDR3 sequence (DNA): TGTGCCAGCAGCTTGGTGGTCGGGACTAGCGGGAGCCTCACAGATACGCAGTATATT.